This TCR beta chain was found in a study of Ad26.COV2.S vaccination and SARS-CoV-2 variants. Findings of the study overall: Vaccinated and placebo-treated recipients had similar non-spike TCR breadth. Analytic work on TCR breadth and depth might have understated the full extent of total T cell responses. Spike-specific responses of CD8+ and CD4+ T cells were reported to display substantial breadth after vaccination.

Here immunoSEQ multiplex PCR was the method, and the copy in TCRdb shows in-frame clones only, minus some. The sample consists of just over 350,000 clones, about 91% of them appearing once. In regard to this clone: Its antigen is still unknown.

Trimming left V 7 bases short and J 8 bases short, with 17 bases between. The CDR3 totals 13 residues. Germline CDR1 is MNHEY and CDR2 is SVGAGI. The clonotype comes from a human donor who had recovered from COVID-19. The V gene is TRBV6-5, the J gene TRBJ1-1, with D unresolved. The input for sequencing was peripheral blood, taken after recovery from COVID-19. In nucleotides, the CDR3 is TGTGCCAGCACCTCCCCCGGTAGGCGGGAAGCTTTCTTT. This encodes CASTSPGRREAFF.